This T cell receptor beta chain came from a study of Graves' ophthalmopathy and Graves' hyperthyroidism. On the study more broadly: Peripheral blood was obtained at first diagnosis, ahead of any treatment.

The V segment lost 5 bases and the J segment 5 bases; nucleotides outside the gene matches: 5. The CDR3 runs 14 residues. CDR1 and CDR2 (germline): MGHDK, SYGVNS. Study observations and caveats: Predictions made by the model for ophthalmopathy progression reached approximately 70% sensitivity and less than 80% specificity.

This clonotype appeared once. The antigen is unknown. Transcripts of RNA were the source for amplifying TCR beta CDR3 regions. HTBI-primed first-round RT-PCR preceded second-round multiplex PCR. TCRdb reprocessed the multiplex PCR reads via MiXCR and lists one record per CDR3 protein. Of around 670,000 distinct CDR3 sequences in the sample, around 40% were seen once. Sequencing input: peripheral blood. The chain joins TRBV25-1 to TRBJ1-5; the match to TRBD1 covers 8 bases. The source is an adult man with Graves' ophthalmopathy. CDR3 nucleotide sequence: TGTGCCAGCAGTTCGAAGACAGGGGATCAGCCCCAGCATTTT. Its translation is CASSSKTGDQPQHF.